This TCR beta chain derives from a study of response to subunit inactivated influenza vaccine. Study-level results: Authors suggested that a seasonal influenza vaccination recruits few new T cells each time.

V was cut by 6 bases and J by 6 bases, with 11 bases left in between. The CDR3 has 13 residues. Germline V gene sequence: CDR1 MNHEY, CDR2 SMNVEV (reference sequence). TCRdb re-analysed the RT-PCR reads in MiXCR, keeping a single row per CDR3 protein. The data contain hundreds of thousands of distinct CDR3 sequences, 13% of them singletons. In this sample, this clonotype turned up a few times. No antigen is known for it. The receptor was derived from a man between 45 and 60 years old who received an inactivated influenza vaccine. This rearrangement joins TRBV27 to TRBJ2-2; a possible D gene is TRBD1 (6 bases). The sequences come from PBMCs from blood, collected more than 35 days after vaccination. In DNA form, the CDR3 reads TGTGCCAGCAGAATACAGGGCGCCGGGGAGCTGTTTTTT. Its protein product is CASRIQGAGELFF.